Presented here are 14 T cell receptor beta chains from one specimen sequenced in a study of OX40 agonist ivuxolimab in advanced cancers. Sequenced by immunoSEQ multiplex PCR; TCRdb stores in-frame clones only, minus some. The data contain tens of thousands of clones, roughly 87% of them singletons. The source material was CD4+ or CD8+ T cells sorted from blood, sampled in a trial of the OX40 agonist ivuxolimab. These receptors originate from an adult with an advanced solid tumor such as melanoma, head and neck, liver or kidney cancer.

The chain joins TRBV7-2 to TRBJ1-5; D is perhaps TRBD1 (5 bases). The V end was cut by 4 bases, the J end by 0 bases, with 7 bases between. CDR1 SGHTA and CDR2 FQGNSA come from the germline V gene. This CDR3 has 14 amino acids. The CDR3 protein is CASSSDSSNQPQHF. CDR3 coding DNA: TGTGCCAGCAGCTCAGACAGTAGCAATCAGCCCCAGCATTTT.

Only one count was recorded for this clone. The genes are TRBV7-9 and TRBJ2-5; D remains unclear. V gave up 2 bases and J gave up 3 bases, with 13 bases separating them. The CDR3 has 15 residues. CDR1 SEHNR and CDR2 FQNEAQ come from the germline V gene (reference sequence). CDR3 bases: TGTGCCAGCAGCTTACCCTCGGGTGGTAAAGAGACCCAGTACTTC. The encoded protein is CASSLPSGGKETQYF.

The chain combines TRBV2 with TRBJ2-3; tentatively, D is TRBD2 (5 bases). This CDR3 comprises 15 residues. Per the germline V gene, CDR1 is SNHLY and CDR2 is FYNNEI. Trimming shortened V by 1 base and J by 0 bases, and 8 bases separated the two germline ends. CDR3 sequence: CASSEERTSTDTQYF. CDR3 in DNA: TGTGCCAGCAGTGAAGAAAGGACTAGCACAGATACGCAGTATTTT.

The chain employs TRBV6-6 and TRBJ1-5, with D possibly TRBD1 on 5 matching bases. Trimming took 0 bases from V and 2 from J, leaving 11 bases between them. The CDR3 consists of 16 residues. Per germline, CDR1 MNHNY and CDR2 SVGAGI (reference sequence). This CDR3 is CASSYSLGGGNQPQHF. CDR3 nucleotides: TGTGCCAGCAGTTACTCCCTTGGGGGAGGCAATCAGCCCCAGCATTTT.

This clone has more than one count but fewer than ten. Other DNA sequences in this specimen translate into the identical CDR3. CDR3 in DNA: TGTGCCAGCAGTGAATTCGGCGGAAACTATGGCTACACCTTC. Residues: CASSEFGGNYGYTF. The V and J genes are TRBV6-1 and TRBJ1-2, with D unresolved. Germline values: CDR1 MNHNS, CDR2 SASEGT. CDR3 size: 14 residues. Trimming removed 2 bases at V and 2 bases at J, with 9 bases between.

The chain uses TRBV7-3 and TRBJ1-6; TRBD1 aligns across 7 bases. The CDR3 is 15 amino acids. Germline CDR1 SGHTA, CDR2 FQGTGA. Trimming removed 5 bases from V and 10 bases from J; junction bases left unmatched: 11. CDR3 nucleotide sequence: TGTGCCAGCAGCGAGACAGGGCAGGGAATATCACCCCTCCACTTT. As protein: CASSETGQGISPLHF.

The V gene is TRBV28, the J gene TRBJ2-7, with 7 bases lining up with TRBD1. Looked up from germline, CDR1 is MDHEN and CDR2 is SYDVKM. The ends lost 2 bases at V and 0 bases at J; junction bases unmatched: 4. CDR3 length: 15 amino acids. The CDR3 DNA is TGTGCCAGCAGTTTAGGGACAGCGAGCTCCTACGAGCAGTACGTC. Translating gives CASSLGTASSYEQYV.

This rearrangement joins TRBV14 to TRBJ2-5, with TRBD2 as a possible D gene (5 bases). The V and J ends lost 5 bases and 7 bases respectively, with 8 bases between them. The CDR3 is 11 amino acids. Germline lookup yields CDR1 SGHDN and CDR2 FVKESK. The CDR3 spells CASSAAGTQYF. CDR3 in DNA: TGTGCCAGCAGCGCCGCGGGGACCCAGTACTTC. Together with reference TRBV14 and TRBJ2-5, the CDR3 gives the full variable domain: EAGVTQFPSHSVIEKGQTVTLRCDPISGHDNLYWYRRVMGKEIKFLLHFVKESKQDESGMPNNRFLAERTGGTYSTLKVQPAELEDSGVYFCASSAAGTQYFGPGTRLLVL.

The rearrangement uses TRBV6-5 and TRBJ1-1; TRBD1 matches at 9 bases. This CDR3 has 14 residues. Germline assignment: CDR1 MNHEY and CDR2 SVGAGI. Germline trimming cut 4 bases from V and 3 bases from J; bases unmatched to any gene: 3. DNA of the CDR3: TGTGCCAGCAGTTCGGGACAGGGACACACTGAAGCTTTCTTT. Translated, it gives CASSSGQGHTEAFF.

The V call is TRBV19, the J call TRBJ2-5; 10 nucleotides match TRBD1. Germline V CDR1 and CDR2: LNHDA, SQIVND (reference sequence). The CDR3 consists of 13 residues. With 6 bases clipped from V and 9 bases from J, the junction kept 7 bases outside the gene matches. The CDR3 DNA sequence: TGTGCCAGTAGCTTGGGACAGGGGCTCCCCCAGTACTTC. Amino acid sequence: CASSLGQGLPQYF.

J is TRBJ2-2 and V is TRBV11-2, with 9 positions matching TRBD2. Germline V gives CDR1 SGHAT, CDR2 FQNNGV. Trimming removed 5 bases from V and 6 bases from J; junction bases left unmatched: 7. This CDR3 spans 15 amino acids. The CDR3 spells CASSLLAGGPGELFF. The CDR3 DNA sequence: TGTGCCAGCAGCCTTCTGGCGGGGGGGCCCGGGGAGCTGTTTTTT.

This clone was counted only a few times. The chain joins TRBV10-1 to TRBJ1-1; D remains unclear. The length of the CDR3 is 12 residues. Germline CDR1 is WNHNN and CDR2 is SYGVQD (reference sequence). V was shortened by 5 bases and J by 7 bases, with 11 bases between the two germline ends. Written as DNA, the CDR3 is TGCGCCAGCAGTTCCACAGTGGATGAAGCTTTCTTT. Encoded protein: CASSSTVDEAFF.

This clone has just one count. V usage is TRBV13 and J usage is TRBJ1-5; 7 bases are a match to TRBD1. There are 17 residues in the CDR3. V dropped 5 bases and J dropped 2; count of bases not matched to a gene: 12. CDR1 and CDR2 (germline): PRHDT, FYEKMQ (reference sequence). CDR3: CASSKTGWGAGNQPQHF. In DNA form, the CDR3 reads TGTGCCAGCAGCAAGACAGGGTGGGGCGCGGGCAATCAGCCCCAGCATTTT.

V and J are TRBV28 and TRBJ1-4, with TRBD1 matching over 8 bases. Germline V lookup: CDR1 MDHEN, CDR2 SYDVKM. The junction had 8 bases not matched to a gene; V was cut back by 3 bases and J by 5 bases. The CDR3 runs to 16 residues. Here the CDR3 DNA reads TGTGCCAGCAGTTTCAACATCGGGACAGGAAATGAAAAACTGTTTTTT. It specifies CASSFNIGTGNEKLFF.